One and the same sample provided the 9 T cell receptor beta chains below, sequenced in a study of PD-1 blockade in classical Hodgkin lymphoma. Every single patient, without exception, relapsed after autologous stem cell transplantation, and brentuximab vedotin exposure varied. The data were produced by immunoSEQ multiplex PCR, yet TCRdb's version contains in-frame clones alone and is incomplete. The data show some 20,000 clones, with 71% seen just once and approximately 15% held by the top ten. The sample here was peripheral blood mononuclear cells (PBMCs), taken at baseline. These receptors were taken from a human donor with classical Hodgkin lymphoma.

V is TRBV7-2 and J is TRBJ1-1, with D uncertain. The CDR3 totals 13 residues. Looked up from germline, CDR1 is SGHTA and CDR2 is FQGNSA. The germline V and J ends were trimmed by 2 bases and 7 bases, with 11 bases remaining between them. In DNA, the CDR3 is TGTGCCAGCAGCTTAAAACCGACCTATGAAGCTTTCTTT. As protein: CASSLKPTYEAFF. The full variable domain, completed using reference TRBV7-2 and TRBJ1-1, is GAGVSQSPSNKVTEKGKDVELRCDPISGHTALYWYRQSLGQGLEFLIYFQGNSAPDKSGLPSDRFSAERTGGSVSTLTIQRTQQEDSAVYLCASSLKPTYEAFFGQGTRLTVV.

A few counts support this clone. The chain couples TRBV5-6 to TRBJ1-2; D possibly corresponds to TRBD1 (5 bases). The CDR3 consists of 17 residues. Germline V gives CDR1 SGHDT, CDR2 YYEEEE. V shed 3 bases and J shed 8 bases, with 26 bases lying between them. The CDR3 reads CASSSGDRGLLLGGYTF. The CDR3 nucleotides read TGTGCCAGCAGCTCGGGGGACCGGGGCCTATTACTAGGGGGCTACACCTTC.

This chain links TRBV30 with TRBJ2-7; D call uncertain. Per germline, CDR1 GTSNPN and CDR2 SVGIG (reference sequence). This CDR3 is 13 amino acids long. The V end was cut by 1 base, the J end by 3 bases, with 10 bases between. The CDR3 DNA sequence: TGTGCCTGGAGTGAGCACAGAAGCTACGAGCAGTACTTC. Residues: CAWSEHRSYEQYF.

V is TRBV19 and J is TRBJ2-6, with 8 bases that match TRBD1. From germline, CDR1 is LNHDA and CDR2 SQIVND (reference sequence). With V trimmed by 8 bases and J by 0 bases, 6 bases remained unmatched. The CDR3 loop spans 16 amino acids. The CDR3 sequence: CASRDRSLSGANVLTF. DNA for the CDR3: TGTGCCAGTCGGGACAGGAGCCTCTCTGGGGCCAACGTCCTGACTTTC.

The CDR3 here is CASSRRQGEYGYTF. The CDR3, as DNA: TGTGCCAGCAGTCGAAGACAGGGCGAGTATGGCTACACCTTC. V and J are TRBV2 and TRBJ1-2, with 7 bases lining up with TRBD1. V trimming: 5 bases; J trimming: 5 bases; junction bases outside the gene matches: 8. This CDR3 is built from 14 residues. Germline V gene data show CDR1 as SNHLY and CDR2 as FYNNEI. The whole variable domain, filled in from reference TRBV2 and TRBJ1-2, reads EPEVTQTPSHQVTQMGQEVILRCVPISNHLYFYWYRQILGQKVEFLVSFYNNEISEKSEIFDDQFSVERPDGSNFTLKIRSTKLEDSAMYFCASSRRQGEYGYTFGSGTRLTVV.

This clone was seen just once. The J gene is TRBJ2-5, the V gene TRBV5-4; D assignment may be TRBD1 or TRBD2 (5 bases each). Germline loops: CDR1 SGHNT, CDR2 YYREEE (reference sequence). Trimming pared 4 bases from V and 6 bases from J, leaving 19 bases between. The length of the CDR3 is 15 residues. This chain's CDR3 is CASSPQGGQGQTQYF. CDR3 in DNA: TGTGCCAGCAGCCCCCAAGGTGGGCAGGGACAGACCCAGTACTTC. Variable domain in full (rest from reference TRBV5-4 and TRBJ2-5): ETGVTQSPTHLIKTRGQQVTLRCSSQSGHNTVSWYQQALGQGPQFIFQYYREEENGRGNFPPRFSGLQFPNYSSELNVNALELDDSALYLCASSPQGGQGQTQYFGPGTRLLVL.

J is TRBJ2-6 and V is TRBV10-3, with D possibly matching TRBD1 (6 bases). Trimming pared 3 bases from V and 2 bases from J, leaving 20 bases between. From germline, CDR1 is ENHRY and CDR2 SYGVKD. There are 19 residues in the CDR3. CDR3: CAISDYRDTGPAGANVLTF. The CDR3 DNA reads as TGTGCCATCAGTGATTACCGGGACACGGGTCCTGCTGGGGCCAACGTCCTGACTTTC.

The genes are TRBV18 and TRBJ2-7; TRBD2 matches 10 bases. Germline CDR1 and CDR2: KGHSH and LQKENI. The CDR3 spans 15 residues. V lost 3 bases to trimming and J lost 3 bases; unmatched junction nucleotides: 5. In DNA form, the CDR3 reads TGTGCCAGCTCACCTTTAGCGGGAGGTGACTACGAGCAGTACTTC. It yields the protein CASSPLAGGDYEQYF.

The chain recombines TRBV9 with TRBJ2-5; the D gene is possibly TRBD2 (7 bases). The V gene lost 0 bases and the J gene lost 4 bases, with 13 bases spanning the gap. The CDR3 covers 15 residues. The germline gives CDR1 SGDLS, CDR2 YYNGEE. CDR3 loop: CASSVAGGLVETQYF. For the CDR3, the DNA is TGTGCCAGCAGCGTAGCCGGGGGGCTCGTAGAGACCCAGTACTTC.